The sequence of this T cell receptor beta chain was determined in a study of blood T cell repertoires in COVID-19. Study-level background: The United States, Italy and Spain supplied acute and convalescent COVID-19 samples. T cells, B-cell-depleted T cells, or PBMCs provided the cDNA or gDNA that served as material.

Some clones are missing from TCRdb's copy, which holds only in-frame ones; the method was immunoSEQ multiplex PCR. The table shows 65,000 to 90,000 clones, with 90% occurring only once. V shed 2 bases and J 5 bases; nucleotides not matched to a gene: 10. This CDR3 spans 16 amino acids. The germline gives CDR1 MNHEY, CDR2 SVGEGT. The material sequenced was peripheral blood. The chain is built from TRBV6-2 or TRBV6-3 and TRBJ2-7, with 9 bases fitting TRBD1. The TCR sequence derives from a human donor in a cohort sampled during active COVID-19. The DNA of the CDR3 is TGTGCCAGCAGTTACAAGCGGTTAACAGGGGGCCACGAGCAGTACTTC. This translates into CASSYKRLTGGHEQYF.